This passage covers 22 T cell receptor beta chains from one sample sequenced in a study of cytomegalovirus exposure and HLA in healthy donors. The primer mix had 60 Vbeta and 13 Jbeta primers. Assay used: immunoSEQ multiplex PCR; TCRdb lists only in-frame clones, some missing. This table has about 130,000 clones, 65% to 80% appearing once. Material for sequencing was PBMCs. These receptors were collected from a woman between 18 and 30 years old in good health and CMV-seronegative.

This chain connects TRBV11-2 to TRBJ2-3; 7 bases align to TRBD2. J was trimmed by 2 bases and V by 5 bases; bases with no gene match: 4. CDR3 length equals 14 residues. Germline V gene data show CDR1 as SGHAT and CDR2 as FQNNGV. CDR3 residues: CASSRAGITDTQYF. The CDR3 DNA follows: TGTGCCAGCAGCCGAGCGGGGATCACAGATACGCAGTATTTT.

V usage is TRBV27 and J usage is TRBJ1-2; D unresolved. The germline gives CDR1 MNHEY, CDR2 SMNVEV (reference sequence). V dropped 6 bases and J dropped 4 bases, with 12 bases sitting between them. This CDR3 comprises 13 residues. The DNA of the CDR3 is TGTGCCAGCAGGAACTCCGGTACCTATGGCTACACCTTC. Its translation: CASRNSGTYGYTF.

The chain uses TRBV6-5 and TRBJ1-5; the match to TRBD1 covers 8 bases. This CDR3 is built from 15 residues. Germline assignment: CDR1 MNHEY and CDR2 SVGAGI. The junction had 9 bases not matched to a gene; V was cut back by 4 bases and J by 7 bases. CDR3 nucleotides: TGTGCCAGCAGTTCAGGACAGGGAAGAGGCCAGCCCCAGCATTTT. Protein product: CASSSGQGRGQPQHF.

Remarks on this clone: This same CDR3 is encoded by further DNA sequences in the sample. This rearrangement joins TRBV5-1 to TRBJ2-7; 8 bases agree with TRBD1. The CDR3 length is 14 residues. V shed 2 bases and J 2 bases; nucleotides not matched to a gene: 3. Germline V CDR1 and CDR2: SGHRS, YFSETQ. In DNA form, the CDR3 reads TGCGCCAGCAGCTTTGACAGGGGAACCTACGAGCAGTACTTC. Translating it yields CASSFDRGTYEQYF.

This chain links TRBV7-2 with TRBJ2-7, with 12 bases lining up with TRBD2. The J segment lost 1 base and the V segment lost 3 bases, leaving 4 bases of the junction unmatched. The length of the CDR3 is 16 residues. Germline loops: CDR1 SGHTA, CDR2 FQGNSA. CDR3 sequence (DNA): TGTGCCAGCAGCTTGGGACTAGCGGGCGCTTCCTACGAGCAGTACTTC. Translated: CASSLGLAGASYEQYF.

CDR3 in amino acids: CASSQDLAGGPGDTQYF. CDR3 nucleotides: TGTGCCAGCAGCCAAGACCTAGCGGGAGGGCCGGGAGATACGCAGTATTTT. The chain employs TRBV4-2 and TRBJ2-3; 12 positions agree with TRBD2. The germline gives CDR1 LGHNA, CDR2 YNFKEQ. CDR3 length: 17 residues. The V gene end was trimmed by 0 bases and the J gene end by 5 bases; junction bases not matched to a gene: 6.

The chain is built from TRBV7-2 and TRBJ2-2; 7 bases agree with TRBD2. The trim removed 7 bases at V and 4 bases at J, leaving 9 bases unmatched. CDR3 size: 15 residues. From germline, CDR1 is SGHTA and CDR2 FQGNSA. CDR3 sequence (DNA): TGTGCCAGCACCCTACCTGGGACTACCACCGGGGAGCTGTTTTTT. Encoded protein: CASTLPGTTTGELFF.

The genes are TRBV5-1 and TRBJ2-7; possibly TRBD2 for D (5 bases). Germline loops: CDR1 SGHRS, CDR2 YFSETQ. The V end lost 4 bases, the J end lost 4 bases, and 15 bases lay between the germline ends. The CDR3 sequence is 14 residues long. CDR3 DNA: TGCGCCAGCAGCCCGCGGACTTCCGGGTACGAGCAGTACTTC. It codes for CASSPRTSGYEQYF.

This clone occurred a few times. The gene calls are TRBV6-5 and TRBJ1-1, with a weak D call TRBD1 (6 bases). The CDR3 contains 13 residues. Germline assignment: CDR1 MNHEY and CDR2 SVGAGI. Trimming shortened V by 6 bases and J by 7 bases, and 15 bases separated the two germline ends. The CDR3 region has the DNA TGTGCCAGCAGCTGGGGCTACAGGGATGAAGCTTTCTTT. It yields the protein CASSWGYRDEAFF.

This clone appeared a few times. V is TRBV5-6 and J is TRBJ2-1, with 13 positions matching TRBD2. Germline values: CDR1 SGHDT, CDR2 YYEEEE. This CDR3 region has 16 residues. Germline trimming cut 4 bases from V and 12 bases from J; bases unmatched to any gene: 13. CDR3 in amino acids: CASSGGWTSGSGGQFF. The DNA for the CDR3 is TGTGCCAGCAGCGGGGGTTGGACTAGCGGGAGCGGGGGGCAGTTCTTC.

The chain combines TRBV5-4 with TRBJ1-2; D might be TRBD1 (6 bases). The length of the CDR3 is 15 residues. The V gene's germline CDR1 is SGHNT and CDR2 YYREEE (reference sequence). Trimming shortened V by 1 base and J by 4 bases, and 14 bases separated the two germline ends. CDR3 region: CASSLQGIKGYGYTF. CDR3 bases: TGTGCCAGCAGCTTGCAGGGGATAAAGGGCTATGGCTACACCTTC.

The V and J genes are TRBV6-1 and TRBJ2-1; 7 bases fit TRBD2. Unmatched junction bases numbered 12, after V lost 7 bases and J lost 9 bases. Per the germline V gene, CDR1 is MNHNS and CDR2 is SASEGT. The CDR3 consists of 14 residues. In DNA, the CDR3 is TGTGCCAGCATGAGGGGCGGGAGTTATGGTGAGCAGTTCTTC. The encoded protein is CASMRGGSYGEQFF.

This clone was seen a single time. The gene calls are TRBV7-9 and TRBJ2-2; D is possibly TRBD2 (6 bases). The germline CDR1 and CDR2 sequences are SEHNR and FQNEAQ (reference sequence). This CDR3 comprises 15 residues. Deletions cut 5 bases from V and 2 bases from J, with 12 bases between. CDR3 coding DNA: TGTGCCAGCAGCCCGGGGGTCTCTAACACCGGGGAGCTGTTTTTT. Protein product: CASSPGVSNTGELFF.

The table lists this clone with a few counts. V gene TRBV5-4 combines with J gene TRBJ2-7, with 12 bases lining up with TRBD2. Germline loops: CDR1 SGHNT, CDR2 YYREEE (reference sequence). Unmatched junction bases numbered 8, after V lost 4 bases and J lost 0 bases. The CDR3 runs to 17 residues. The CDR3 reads CASSPGLAGRNSYEQYF. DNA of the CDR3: TGTGCCAGCAGCCCCGGACTAGCGGGGCGAAACTCCTACGAGCAGTACTTC.

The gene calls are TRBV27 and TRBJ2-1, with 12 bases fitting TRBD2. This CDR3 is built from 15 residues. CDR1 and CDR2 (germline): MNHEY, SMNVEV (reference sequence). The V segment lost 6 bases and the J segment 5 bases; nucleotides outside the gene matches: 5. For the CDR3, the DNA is TGTGCCAGCAGGCTAGCGGGAGGGAAAAACAATGAGCAGTTCTTC. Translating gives CASRLAGGKNNEQFF.

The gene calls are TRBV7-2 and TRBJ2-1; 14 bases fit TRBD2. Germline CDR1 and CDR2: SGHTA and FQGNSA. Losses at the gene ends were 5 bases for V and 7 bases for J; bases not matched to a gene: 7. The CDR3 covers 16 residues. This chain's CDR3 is CASSDTGLAGANEQFF. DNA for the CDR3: TGTGCCAGCAGCGACACGGGACTAGCGGGAGCGAATGAGCAGTTCTTC.

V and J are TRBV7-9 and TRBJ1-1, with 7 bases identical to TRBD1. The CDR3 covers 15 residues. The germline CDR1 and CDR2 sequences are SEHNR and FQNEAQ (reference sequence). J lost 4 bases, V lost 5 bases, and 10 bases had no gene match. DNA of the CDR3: TGTGCCAGCAGCCGGTCCCGGGACAGTGGCACTGAAGCTTTCTTT. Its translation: CASSRSRDSGTEAFF.

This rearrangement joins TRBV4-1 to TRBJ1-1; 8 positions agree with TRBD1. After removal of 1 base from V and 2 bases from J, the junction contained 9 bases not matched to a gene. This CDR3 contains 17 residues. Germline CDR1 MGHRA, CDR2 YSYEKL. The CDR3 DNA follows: TGCGCCAGCAGCCAAGGCCCCGGCAGGGGGCCCAACACTGAAGCTTTCTTT. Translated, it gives CASSQGPGRGPNTEAFF.

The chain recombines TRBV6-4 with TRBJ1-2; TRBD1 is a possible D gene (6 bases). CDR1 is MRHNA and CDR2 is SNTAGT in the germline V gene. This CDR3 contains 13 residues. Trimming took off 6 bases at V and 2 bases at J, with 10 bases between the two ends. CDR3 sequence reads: CASSPGTNYGYTF. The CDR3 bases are TGTGCCAGCAGCCCCGGGACAAACTATGGCTACACCTTC.

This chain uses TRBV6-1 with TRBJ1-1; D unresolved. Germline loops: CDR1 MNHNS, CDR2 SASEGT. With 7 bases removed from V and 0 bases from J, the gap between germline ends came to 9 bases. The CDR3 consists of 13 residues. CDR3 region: CASTGLMNTEAFF. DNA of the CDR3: TGTGCCAGCACAGGACTGATGAACACTGAAGCTTTCTTT.

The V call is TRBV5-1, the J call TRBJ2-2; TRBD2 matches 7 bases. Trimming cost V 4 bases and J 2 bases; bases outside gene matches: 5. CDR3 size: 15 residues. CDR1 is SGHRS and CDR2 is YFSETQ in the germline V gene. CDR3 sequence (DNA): TGCGCCAGCAGCCCCTCTAGCGGCAACACCGGGGAGCTGTTTTTT. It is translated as CASSPSSGNTGELFF.

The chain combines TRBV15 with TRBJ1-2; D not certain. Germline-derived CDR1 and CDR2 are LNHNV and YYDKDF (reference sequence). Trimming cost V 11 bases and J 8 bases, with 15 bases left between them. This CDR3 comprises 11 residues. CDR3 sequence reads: CAPEGLRGYTF. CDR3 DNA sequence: TGTGCCCCCGAGGGCCTTCGGGGCTACACCTTC.